This entry lists 30 T cell receptor beta chains sequenced from one sample in a study of T cells in Graves' hyperthyroidism and ophthalmopathy. RNA transcripts yielded amplified TCR beta CDR3 regions. The HTBI set primed first-round TCR CDR3 RT-PCR. TCRdb ran MiXCR on the multiplex PCR reads and lists one entry per CDR3 protein. Of 480,000 or so distinct CDR3 sequences in the sample, around 15% were seen once. The sequencing sample was made of blood. Source of these receptors: a woman aged 18-29 years with Graves' hyperthyroidism.

This clonotype was recorded many times. The rearrangement links TRBV6-5 to TRBJ2-7; tentative D call: TRBD2 (6 bases). There are 14 residues in the CDR3. The germline gives CDR1 MNHEY, CDR2 SVGAGI. V gave up 2 bases and J gave up 4 bases, with 12 bases separating them. The CDR3 loop is CASSYVKGGYEQYV. The CDR3 DNA reads TGTGCCAGCAGTTACGTAAAGGGAGGTTACGAGCAGTACGTC.

This clonotype came up once. The chain carries TRBV7-8 and TRBJ2-1; D uncertain. Looked up from germline, CDR1 is SGHVS and CDR2 is FQNEAQ. V was clipped by 6 bases and J by 0 bases, with 12 bases between them. The CDR3 is 15 amino acids. CDR3 region: CASRRRLSSYNEQFF. In DNA, the CDR3 is TGTGCCAGCAGACGGCGCCTGAGCTCCTACAATGAGCAGTTCTTC.

The rearrangement links TRBV20-1 to TRBJ1-4; D might be TRBD1 (6 bases). Germline V gives CDR1 DFQATT, CDR2 SNEGSKA (reference sequence). Between the trimmed V and J ends, which lost 4 bases and 8 bases, there was a span of 17 bases. The CDR3 loop spans 14 amino acids. CDR3 bases: TGCAGTGCTATAAGTGCACAGGGAGACGAAAAACTGTTTTTT. It codes for CSAISAQGDEKLFF.

This clonotype was recorded many times. The genes are TRBV30 and TRBJ1-1; D gene uncertain. Trimming took 4 bases from V and 0 from J, leaving 9 bases between them. CDR1 and CDR2 (germline): GTSNPN, SVGIG (reference sequence). This CDR3 spans 13 amino acids. Here the CDR3 reads CAWKWELNTEAFF. The CDR3 DNA is TGTGCCTGGAAATGGGAGTTGAACACTGAAGCTTTCTTT.

This clonotype was observed a few times. The gene calls are TRBV6-1 and TRBJ2-5; D unresolved. V was pared by 6 bases and J by 5 bases, with 13 bases between. The CDR3 sequence is 13 residues long. The germline V gene encodes CDR1 MNHNS and CDR2 SASEGT. The CDR3 sequence is CASRNRASETQYF. For the CDR3, the DNA is TGTGCCAGCAGGAATCGGGCAAGCGAGACCCAGTACTTC.

This clonotype was detected ten times or more. The CDR3 sequence: CASSLAGVDEQYF. CDR3 DNA: TGTGCCAGCAGTCTAGCGGGAGTGGACGAGCAGTACTTC. The chain recombines TRBV14 with TRBJ2-7, with TRBD2 identical over 10 bases. The J segment lost 5 bases and the V segment lost 6 bases, leaving 4 bases of the junction unmatched. CDR1 and CDR2 from the germline V gene are SGHDN and FVKESK. This CDR3 is 13 amino acids long.

This clonotype has at least ten counts. The V gene is TRBV28, the J gene TRBJ2-3; 7 bases line up with TRBD2. Germline lookup yields CDR1 MDHEN and CDR2 SYDVKM. The CDR3 loop spans 15 amino acids. V lost 6 bases, J lost 1 base, and 7 bases stayed unmatched. CDR3 coding DNA: TGTGCCAGCAGGGGCCCCCTAGCGGGCACAGATACGCAGTATTTT. Its protein product is CASRGPLAGTDTQYF.

The table lists this clonotype with many counts. This chain joins TRBV4-1 and TRBJ2-7; TRBD2 matches at 10 bases. Germline V lookup: CDR1 MGHRA, CDR2 YSYEKL. The V and J ends lost 0 bases and 7 bases, in that order; junction bases with no gene match: 9. This CDR3 has 16 residues. The CDR3 reads CASSQDPSGRAWEQYF. The CDR3 nucleotides read TGCGCCAGCAGCCAAGACCCCAGCGGGAGGGCCTGGGAGCAGTACTTC.

The gene calls are TRBV7-9 and TRBJ1-1, with D unclear. CDR3 length: 16 amino acids. V was shortened by 1 base and J by 3 bases, with 15 bases between the two germline ends. Germline V CDR1 and CDR2: SEHNR, FQNEAQ (reference sequence). The CDR3 here is CASSLVGILLYTEAFF. CDR3 in DNA: TGTGCCAGCAGCTTAGTGGGAATTCTACTATACACTGAAGCTTTCTTT.

The rearrangement links TRBV14 to TRBJ2-2; D remains ambiguous. Trimming removed 4 bases from V and 7 bases from J, with 10 bases in between. Germline V CDR1 and CDR2: SGHDN, FVKESK. The CDR3 extends over 13 amino acids. CDR3 sequence: CASSPTFGGELFF. DNA of the CDR3: TGTGCCAGCAGCCCCACGTTTGGCGGGGAGCTGTTTTTT. Combining the CDR3 with reference TRBV14 and TRBJ2-2 gives the whole variable domain EAGVTQFPSHSVIEKGQTVTLRCDPISGHDNLYWYRRVMGKEIKFLLHFVKESKQDESGMPNNRFLAERTGGTYSTLKVQPAELEDSGVYFCASSPTFGGELFFGEGSRLTVL.

This chain uses TRBV11-2 with TRBJ2-1; the match to TRBD2 covers 9 bases. The V gene end was trimmed by 6 bases and the J gene end by 6 bases; junction bases not matched to a gene: 6. The CDR3 is 14 residues long. Germline CDR1 reads SGHAT; CDR2 reads FQNNGV. The CDR3 DNA follows: TGTGCCAGCAGGCGGGGCGGGAGGGGCAATGAGCAGTTCTTC. Translating gives CASRRGGRGNEQFF.

This clonotype occurred a few times. The gene calls are TRBV28 and TRBJ1-4; tentatively, D is TRBD1 (6 bases). The CDR3 extends over 15 amino acids. Germline V gene lookup returns CDR1 MDHEN and CDR2 SYDVKM. Trimming removed 6 bases from V and 4 bases from J, with 15 bases in between. The CDR3 reads CASSPDGQSNEKLFF. The CDR3, as DNA: TGTGCCAGCAGCCCCGACGGACAGAGTAATGAAAAACTGTTTTTT.

This clonotype has at least ten counts. V gene TRBV20-1 combines with J gene TRBJ2-7, with D maybe TRBD1 (5 bases). The V and J ends lost 0 bases and 3 bases respectively, with 12 bases between them. Looked up from germline, CDR1 is DFQATT and CDR2 is SNEGSKA (reference sequence). The CDR3 extends over 14 amino acids. This CDR3 is CSARDWAGRYEQYF. CDR3 in DNA: TGCAGTGCTAGAGATTGGGCAGGGCGCTACGAGCAGTACTTC.

This clonotype was counted at least ten times. The chain carries TRBV29-1 and TRBJ2-7; 13 nucleotides agree with TRBD2. The CDR3 loop spans 13 amino acids. Germline V gene sequence: CDR1 SQVTM, CDR2 ANQGSEA. The V gene end was trimmed by 6 bases and the J gene end by 5 bases; junction bases not matched to a gene: 4. The CDR3 DNA reads TGCAGCGTCGTGACTAGCGGGAGGAACGAGCAGTACTTC. Its protein product is CSVVTSGRNEQYF.

This clonotype was recorded a few times. The rearrangement uses TRBV6-2 or TRBV6-3 and TRBJ2-7; no clear D gene. V lost 2 bases and J 4 bases, leaving 9 bases between the germline ends. This CDR3 comprises 13 residues. Germline CDR1 MNHEY, CDR2 SVGEGT. The CDR3 loop reads CASSYRVYYEQYV. CDR3 in DNA: TGTGCCAGCAGTTACAGGGTTTATTACGAGCAGTACGTC.

This clonotype was counted only a few times. The chain employs TRBV4-2 and TRBJ2-2; D perhaps matches TRBD2 (7 bases). This CDR3 region has 16 residues. V lost 3 bases, J lost 6 bases, and 17 bases lay in between. Per germline, CDR1 LGHNA and CDR2 YNFKEQ. The CDR3 bases are TGTGCCAGCAGCCAGGAGGGGGGGAGTAGGGCCGGGGAGCTGTTTTTT. It yields the protein CASSQEGGSRAGELFF.

This clonotype appeared a few times. This chain links TRBV7-6 with TRBJ1-3; D ambiguous. V was pared by 1 base and J by 5 bases, with 12 bases between. This CDR3 has 15 amino acids. Germline V gene sequence: CDR1 SGHVS, CDR2 FNYEAQ. CDR3 nucleotide sequence: TGTGCCAGCAGCTTAGGTCACGGTGGGCGAAACACCATATATTTT. The encoded protein is CASSLGHGGRNTIYF.

This clonotype was detected many times. This rearrangement joins TRBV11-3 to TRBJ2-1; 11 nucleotides match TRBD2. V was pared by 5 bases and J by 7 bases, with 13 bases of the junction left unmatched. The germline CDR1 and CDR2 sequences are SGHNT and YENEEA. The CDR3 is 17 amino acids. The CDR3 is CASSPAIGASGRNEQFF. CDR3 coding DNA: TGTGCCAGCAGCCCAGCAATCGGGGCTAGCGGGAGGAATGAGCAGTTCTTC.

The sample holds many counts of this clonotype. The chain joins TRBV7-6 to TRBJ2-1; 15 bases are shared with TRBD2. CDR3 length: 16 amino acids. CDR1 SGHVS and CDR2 FNYEAQ come from the germline V gene. V shed 2 bases, J shed 9 bases, and the junction held 5 bases outside the gene matches. In DNA form, the CDR3 reads TGTGCCAGCAGCTTATACGGACTAGCGGGGGGGGGTGAGCAGTTCTTC. This encodes CASSLYGLAGGGEQFF.

This clonotype has more than one count but fewer than ten. V and J are TRBV28 and TRBJ2-5, with D possibly TRBD2 on 6 matching bases. The CDR3 contains 12 residues. CDR1 MDHEN and CDR2 SYDVKM come from the germline V gene. CDR3 sequence (DNA): TGTGGGACCGGGACTCTCCAAGAGACCCAGTACTTC. Translation gives CGTGTLQETQYF.

This clonotype was recorded at least ten times. The genes are TRBV7-3 and TRBJ2-3, with TRBD1 matching 10 bases. This CDR3 has 15 amino acids. Germline V gene lookup returns CDR1 SGHTA and CDR2 FQGTGA. With V trimmed by 6 bases and J by 3 bases, 6 bases remained unmatched. As DNA, the CDR3 is TGTGCCAGCAGTTTCCGGGACAGGGGAACAGATACGCAGTATTTT. Protein sequence: CASSFRDRGTDTQYF.

This clonotype was seen many times. The gene calls are TRBV5-6 and TRBJ2-3; no firm D call. Germline CDR1 SGHDT, CDR2 YYEEEE. CDR3 length: 17 amino acids. The V gene lost 4 bases and the J gene lost 5 bases, with 23 bases spanning the gap. Here the CDR3 reads CASSIDGPARPGDTQYF. The CDR3 DNA sequence: TGTGCCAGCAGCATAGACGGGCCAGCTAGGCCCGGAGATACGCAGTATTTT. Complete variable domain (other parts from reference TRBV5-6 and TRBJ2-3): DAGVTQSPTHLIKTRGQQVTLRCSPKSGHDTVSWYQQALGQGPQFIFQYYEEEERQRGNFPDRFSGHQFPNYSSELNVNALLLGDSALYLCASSIDGPARPGDTQYFGPGTRLTVL.

This clonotype was counted ten times or more. This chain uses TRBV12-3 or TRBV12-4 with TRBJ2-3; maybe TRBD1 (6 bases). V lost 4 bases, J lost 4 bases, and 9 bases lay in between. The CDR3 is 13 amino acids. The CDR3 region has the DNA TGTGCCAGCAGTTCTGGGGGCCCAGATACGCAGTATTTT. It is translated as CASSSGGPDTQYF.

In regard to this clonotype: One end of the junction does not line up with germline, which may come from a read error. This chain joins TRBV7-3 and TRBJ2-2; 10 bases match TRBD1. Germline CDR1 and CDR2: SGHTA and FQGTGA. The CDR3 loop spans 15 amino acids. The CDR3 nucleotides are TGTGCCAGCAGCCCGGGACAGGGGCAAACCGGGGAGCTGTGTTTT. Translation: CASSPGQGQTGELCF.

The sample holds many counts of this clonotype. V is TRBV6-1 and J is TRBJ2-7, with D maybe TRBD1 (6 bases). The V gene's germline CDR1 is MNHNS and CDR2 SASEGT. Trimming cost V 7 bases and J 2 bases, with 15 bases left between them. The CDR3 extends over 14 amino acids. The CDR3 sequence: CASTDRDTTYEQYV. CDR3 DNA: TGTGCCAGCACCGACCGGGACACTACCTACGAGCAGTACGTC.

This clonotype has at least ten counts. CDR3 sequence (DNA): TGTGCCAGCAGCTCCACCAATGAGCAGTTCTTC. It codes for CASSSTNEQFF. V and J are TRBV11-3 and TRBJ2-1; D not certain. The V end was cut by 4 bases, the J end by 6 bases, with 4 bases between. CDR3 length equals 11 residues. Germline V CDR1 and CDR2: SGHNT, YENEEA. The full variable domain, its missing parts supplied by reference TRBV11-3 and TRBJ2-1, is EAGVVQSPRYKIIEKKQPVAFWCNPISGHNTLYWYLQNLGQGPELLIRYENEEAVDDSQLPKDRFSAERLKGVDSTLKIQPAELGDSAVYLCASSSTNEQFFGPGTRLTVL.

This clonotype was counted many times. The chain recombines TRBV6-1 with TRBJ2-2; perhaps TRBD1 as D (5 bases). Trimming stripped 7 bases from V and 2 bases from J, with 11 bases between. The CDR3 consists of 14 residues. Germline CDR1 MNHNS, CDR2 SASEGT. CDR3 residues: CASILTENTGELFF. In DNA, the CDR3 is TGTGCCAGCATTTTGACAGAAAACACCGGGGAGCTGTTTTTT.

This clonotype was counted many times. The chain couples TRBV24-1 to TRBJ2-1; D call uncertain. Germline values: CDR1 KGHDR, CDR2 SFDVKD. Trimming removed 6 bases at V and 3 bases at J, with 8 bases between. The CDR3 spans 13 residues. The CDR3 DNA sequence: TGTGCCACCAGTCGGTACAGCTACAATGAGCAGTTCTTC. This translates into CATSRYSYNEQFF.

The V gene is TRBV29-1, the J gene TRBJ2-7; D may be TRBD1 (6 bases). V lost 6 bases and J lost 3, with 15 bases in between. This CDR3 has 13 amino acids. In germline, CDR1 is SQVTM, CDR2 ANQGSEA. CDR3 region: CSVMTGAYYEQYF. The DNA for the CDR3 is TGCAGCGTCATGACAGGCGCGTACTACGAGCAGTACTTC.

At least ten counts were recorded for this clonotype. The rearrangement joins TRBV19 to TRBJ1-4; 10 bases align to TRBD1. The CDR3 consists of 19 residues. V lost 3 bases, J lost 3 bases, and 13 bases stayed unmatched. Germline-derived CDR1 and CDR2 are LNHDA and SQIVND (reference sequence). The DNA for the CDR3 is TGTGCCAGTAGTATGCCGAGACGGACAGGGGGGATCTCTAATGAAAAACTGTTTTTT. It translates to CASSMPRRTGGISNEKLFF.